The entry that follows covers one TCR beta chain sequence. The antigen remains unidentified. Treatment described: oral pan-JAK inhibitor, 5-10 mg twice daily. Alopecia areata patients gave lesional scalp punch biopsies and peripheral blood samples. Germline V gene sequence: CDR1 MNHEY, CDR2 SMNVEV (reference sequence). This CDR3 is built from 14 residues. V was pared by 5 bases and J by 2 bases, with 5 bases of the junction left unmatched. This entry is derived from a study of CD8+ T cells in alopecia areata. Notes on the study in general: Persistence in scalp and blood during tofacitinib was observed for many expanded lesional clones. Tofacitinib significantly reduced both scalp clonality and expanded CD8+ clones among the top 100.

Following extraction, RNA underwent reverse transcription to cDNA, which served as the sequencing template. TCRdb's table, derived via immunoSEQ multiplex PCR, lists solely in-frame clones and lacks some. Of fewer than 200,000 clones in the sample, approximately 52% were seen once. The input for sequencing was CD4+ T cells sorted from blood, taken between weeks 55 and 65, from a patient treated with tofacitinib. The origin of this receptor is a human donor with alopecia areata. The V gene is TRBV27, the J gene TRBJ2-7; 8 nucleotides agree with TRBD1. Written as DNA, the CDR3 is TGTGCCAGCAGTCGCGACAGGGGACCCTACGAGCAGTACTTC. Its protein is CASSRDRGPYEQYF.